This T cell receptor (beta chain) appears in the sequencing data of a study of siplizumab effects on memory and regulatory T cells. Coculturing at 37°C lasted 5 to 6 days for the mixed lymphocyte reaction cells. The data were produced by immunoSEQ multiplex PCR, yet TCRdb's version contains in-frame clones alone and is incomplete. This table holds approximately 20,000 clones, around 40% found once. Germline CDR1 is SGHRS and CDR2 is YFSETQ. V shed 4 bases, J shed 4 bases, and the junction held 16 bases outside the gene matches. The CDR3 loop spans 18 amino acids. With regard to this clone: Its antigen is still unknown.

This chain joins TRBV5-1 and TRBJ1-2; 10 bases fit TRBD1. The material sequenced was CFSE-low (dividing) CD4+ T cells sorted from an allogeneic mixed lymphocyte reaction. The TCR sequence derives from a human donor in good health; the cells came from an allogeneic mixed lymphocyte reaction. Some clones in this sample may be carry-over from other donors' samples. This CDR3 is CASSPGVYGTGASYGYTF. CDR3 sequence (DNA): TGCGCCAGCAGCCCTGGGGTATATGGGACAGGGGCCTCCTATGGCTACACCTTC.